These T cell receptor beta chains were read from a single sample in a study of immune cell composition in non-small cell lung cancer. Generated by immunoSEQ multiplex PCR, the TCRdb table keeps only in-frame clones and is missing some. The sample has about 2,900 clones; roughly four fifths are singletons. A further study also used this sample, focusing on CD4 T cells in lung cancer.

The sequenced sample was lung tumor tissue. The receptors originated from a human donor with non-small cell lung cancer. CDR3s include the opening cysteine and the closing phenylalanine or tryptophan. Fields, in order: clone size, D gene, J gene, V gene, CDR3 protein, CDR3 DNA. D genes are given only for firm matches. Clone sizes are given selectively: once, few, many, or a class where the clone is expanded.

>NA|NA|TRBJ1-4|TRBV2
CASRGPDEKLFF
TGTGCCAGCAGGGGGCCAGATGAAAAACTGTTTTTT
>NA|TRBD1|TRBJ1-1|TRBV6-5
CASSYGQGGAFF
TGTGCCAGCAGCTACGGACAGGGAGGCGCTTTCTTT
>NA|NA|TRBJ1-1|TRBV27
CASSKDSPGSTEAFF
TGTGCCAGCAGTAAGGACAGCCCAGGGAGCACTGAAGCTTTCTTT
>NA|TRBD2|TRBJ2-3|TRBV28
CASSIARGEGTDTQYF
TGTGCCAGCAGCATCGCGCGGGGGGAGGGGACAGATACGCAGTATTTT
>large|TRBD1|TRBJ1-1|TRBV2
CASRTGGNSEAFF
TGTGCCAGCCGTACAGGGGGTAATAGTGAAGCTTTCTTT
>few|NA|TRBJ2-2|TRBV2
CASSRQAGELFF
TGTGCCAGCAGTCGCCAGGCCGGGGAGCTGTTTTTT
>NA|TRBD1|TRBJ1-2|TRBV6-5
CASSLTLAGQGYGYTF
TGTGCCAGCAGTTTAACTTTGGCGGGACAGGGGTATGGCTACACCTTC
>NA|TRBD2|TRBJ2-5|TRBV28
CASSSLGLAGETQYF
TGTGCCAGCAGTTCTCTCGGACTAGCGGGTGAGACCCAGTACTTC
>NA|TRBD1|TRBJ1-6|TRBV5-5
CASSLLDRAGDSPLHF
TGTGCCAGCAGCCTTCTGGACAGGGCAGGAGATTCACCCCTCCACTTT
>once|TRBD2|TRBJ2-3|TRBV7-9
CASSFFSGRRKLTDTQYF
TGTGCCAGCAGCTTCTTTAGCGGGAGAAGGAAACTCACAGATACGCAGTATTTT
>NA|NA|TRBJ1-2|TRBV7-2
CASSLDRAIGGYTF
TGTGCCAGCAGCTTAGACAGGGCAATAGGGGGCTACACCTTC
>few|NA|TRBJ2-5|TRBV11-3
CASSLGQTFQETQYF
TGTGCCAGCAGCTTAGGACAGACCTTCCAAGAGACCCAGTACTTC
>NA|NA|TRBJ2-1|TRBV6-6
CASSWALAEQFF
TGTGCCAGCAGTTGGGCCTTGGCAGAGCAGTTCTTC
>once|NA|TRBJ2-2|TRBV18
CASSPPQRTGELFF
TGTGCCAGCTCACCTCCTCAGCGAACCGGGGAGCTGTTTTTT
>NA|TRBD2|TRBJ2-3|TRBV5-1
CASSLEGRGGTDTQYF
TGCGCCAGCAGCTTGGAGGGGCGGGGGGGCACAGATACGCAGTATTTT
>NA|NA|TRBJ2-6|TRBV12-2
CASRQRRGSGANVLTF
TGTGCAAGTCGTCAACGTAGGGGATCCGGGGCCAACGTCCTGACTTTC
>NA|TRBD1|TRBJ1-1|TRBV5-1
CASSLAGGRAEAFF
TGCGCCAGCAGCTTGGCAGGGGGCCGTGCTGAAGCTTTCTTT
>NA|TRBD1|TRBJ2-2|TRBV28
CASSPSDREWELFF
TGTGCCAGCAGCCCATCTGACAGGGAGTGGGAGCTGTTTTTT
>NA|NA|TRBJ1-5|TRBV15
CATSRTVGGGQPQHF
TGTGCCACCAGCAGAACCGTGGGGGGTGGTCAGCCCCAGCATTTT
>once|NA|TRBJ2-7|TRBV14
CASSGRGSSSYEQYF
TGTGCCAGCAGCGGAAGGGGGTCCAGCTCCTACGAGCAGTACTTC
>NA|NA|TRBJ2-7|TRBV5-6
CASSLGSLEGYEQYF
TGTGCCAGCAGCTTGGGGTCCCTAGAAGGTTACGAGCAGTACTTC
>NA|NA|TRBJ1-1|TRBV5-5
CASSLAPGNTEAFF
TGTGCCAGCAGCTTGGCCCCAGGGAACACTGAAGCTTTCTTT